The T cell receptor (beta chain) under discussion was sequenced for a study of T cell responses to AZD1222 COVID-19 vaccine. Study-wide points: Clonal diversity was possibly underestimated, and the donors were mostly white British, with more females.

The V and J ends lost 1 base and 0 bases respectively, with 13 bases between them. The CDR3 covers 18 residues. Looked up from germline, CDR1 is LGHNA and CDR2 is YSLEER. The repertoire was sequenced with immunoSEQ multiplex PCR; TCRdb's copy has only in-frame clones and lacks some. Of 50,000 to 70,000 clones detected, approximately 86% appear once; the ten largest clones hold 6.9%. Second doses that came at about 4 or about 12 weeks were put together. About this clone itself: Its antigen remains unidentified.

The sequence was obtained from an adult who received the AZD1222 COVID-19 vaccine. The input for sequencing was peripheral blood, taken 28 days after the second AZD1222 dose. The V and J genes are TRBV4-3 and TRBJ2-6; possible D gene TRBD1, 6 bases. The CDR3, as DNA: TGCGCCAGCAGCCAAGGCGAGACAGGCGTCTCTGGGGCCAACGTCCTGACTTTC. The encoded protein is CASSQGETGVSGANVLTF.